This section outlines one T cell receptor beta chain sequence together with its context. Its antigen is unidentified. Treated in the United States were all of the participants with HIV. About 1-10 million cryopreserved PBMC were held in samples before DNA extraction. It was version v3.0 of the immunoSEQ assay that was run at survey level. The method was immunoSEQ multiplex PCR; TCRdb's version includes in-frame clones alone and lacks a portion of them. Altogether around 15,000 clones are present, roughly 90% being singletons, with the ten largest covering roughly 13%. This sample is drawn from a study of long-term antiretroviral therapy in people with HIV. Whole-study findings and limits: Regardless of time point, clones expanded before ART dominated the repertoire. Diversity measured after ART increased yet remained under transplant donor controls.

Trimming left V 4 bases short and J 8 bases short, with 17 bases between. The germline V gene has CDR1 SQVTM and CDR2 ANQGSEA. There are 13 residues in the CDR3. The input for sequencing was unsorted PBMCs, taken 0.6 years after starting antiretroviral therapy. The J gene is TRBJ1-1, the V gene TRBV29-1, with D maybe TRBD1 (6 bases). This TCR was recovered from a woman aged 40 to 49 with HIV. The CDR3 nucleotides are TGCAGCGTTGGGCGACAGGCTTGGACCGAAGCTTTCTTT. Translation: CSVGRQAWTEAFF. The whole variable domain, remainder taken from reference TRBV29-1 and TRBJ1-1, is SAVISQKPSRDICQRGTSLTIQCQVDSQVTMMFWYRQQPGQSLTLIATANQGSEATYESGFVIDKFPISRPNLTFSTLTVSNMSPEDSSIYLCSVGRQAWTEAFFGQGTRLTVV.